Listed below are T cell receptor beta chains from one sample, sequenced in a study of T cells in Graves' hyperthyroidism and ophthalmopathy. TCRdb re-analysed the multiplex PCR reads in MiXCR, keeping a single row per CDR3 protein. The table lists a few hundred thousand distinct CDR3 sequences, 15% to 19% of them singletons. What was sequenced was blood. Every receptor here comes from a woman aged 25 to 39 with Graves' hyperthyroidism. The CDR3 runs from the conserved cysteine through the conserved F or W. D genes are given only for firm matches. Clone size appears in some rows only: once, few, many, or a class for an expanded clone.

few TRBD2 TRBJ2-4 TRBV20-1 CSAKTLTGTSGRVKNIQYF TGCAGTGCTAAAACACTGACCGGGACTAGCGGGAGAGTCAAAAACATTCAGTACTTC
many - TRBJ1-1 TRBV6-1 CAAALEGQTEAFF TGTGCCGCGGCTCTGGAGGGGCAGACTGAAGCTTTCTTT
many - TRBJ1-1 TRBV6-1 CASSERILGEAFF TGTGCCAGCAGTGAACGAATCTTGGGGGAAGCTTTCTTT
many - TRBJ1-5 TRBV20-1 CSARRFSNQPQHF TGCAGTGCAAGGAGATTTAGCAATCAGCCCCAGCATTTT
- TRBD2 TRBJ2-3 TRBV19 CASSNRRLAGADTQYF TGTGCCAGTAGTAACCGGCGGCTAGCGGGCGCAGATACGCAGTATTTT
- - TRBJ2-2 TRBV5-1 CASSRSGQASNTGELFF TGCGCCAGCAGCCGATCGGGACAAGCCTCGAACACCGGGGAGCTGTTTTTT
- - TRBJ2-3 TRBV30 CAWSADFGGHSTDTQYF TGTGCCTGGAGTGCCGATTTTGGAGGACATAGCACAGATACGCAGTATTTT
- - TRBJ2-2 TRBV5-4 CASSLMGGSNTGELFF TGTGCCAGCAGCTTGATGGGAGGTTCGAACACCGGGGAGCTGTTTTTT
many TRBD1 TRBJ1-5 TRBV2 CASSVTGNQPQHF TGTGCCAGCAGCGTGACAGGGAATCAGCCCCAGCATTTT
- - TRBJ2-6 TRBV10-3 CAISDGSSGANVLTF TGTGCCATCAGTGACGGCAGCTCTGGGGCCAACGTCCTGACTTTC
many TRBD2 TRBJ2-1 TRBV28 CASSLEGLAEEQFF TGTGCCAGCAGTTTAGAGGGACTAGCGGAAGAGCAGTTCTTC
many - TRBJ1-2 TRBV28 CASSLGYYGYTF TGTGCCAGCAGTTTAGGATACTATGGCTACACCTTC
few - TRBJ2-2 TRBV5-1 CASSTIRGANTGELFF TGCGCCAGCAGCACGATCCGGGGGGCTAACACCGGGGAGCTGTTTTTT
few TRBD1 TRBJ2-7 TRBV18 CASSPVSGQGNEQYF TGTGCCAGCTCACCCGTGAGCGGACAGGGAAACGAGCAGTACTTC
many - TRBJ1-1 TRBV11-3 CASSLDGTATEAFF TGTGCCAGCAGCTTAGATGGGACGGCCACTGAAGCTTTCTTT
- - TRBJ2-4 TRBV6-2/TRBV6-3 CASTSLRLAKNIQCF TGTGCCAGCACCTCATTGAGGTTAGCCAAAAACATTCAGTGCTTC
- TRBD1 TRBJ2-2 TRBV25-1 CASMGQVNTGELFF TGTGCCAGCATGGGACAGGTCAACACCGGGGAGCTGTTTTTT
many - TRBJ2-7 TRBV6-2/TRBV6-3 CASSYPRFDEQYF TGTGCCAGCAGTTACCCCCGGTTTGACGAGCAGTACTTC
- - TRBJ1-4 TRBV28 CATPGTPVATNEKLFF TGTGCCACCCCCGGGACACCCGTTGCAACTAATGAAAAACTGTTTTTT
- TRBD1 TRBJ1-1 TRBV9 CASSGQGLFTEAFF TGTGCCAGCAGCGGACAGGGGTTGTTCACTGAAGCTTTCTTT
- - TRBJ2-3 TRBV18 CASSPSSQRDTQYF TGTGCCAGCTCACCAAGCAGCCAGCGGGATACGCAGTATTTT
few - TRBJ2-6 TRBV5-1 CASSALGTSGANVLTF TGCGCCAGCAGCGCCCTCGGTACGTCTGGGGCCAACGTCCTGACTTTC
many - TRBJ2-7 TRBV2 CASIPLDNSYEQYF TGTGCCAGCATCCCCCTAGACAACTCCTACGAGCAGTACTTC
few TRBD2 TRBJ2-1 TRBV12-3/TRBV12-4 CASRAGTSGRGEQFF TGTGCCAGCAGGGCCGGGACTAGCGGGAGAGGTGAGCAGTTCTTC
- TRBD2 TRBJ2-7 TRBV4-1 CASSQVETGVVAGVYEQYF TGCGCCAGCAGCCAAGTGGAAACAGGGGTCGTAGCGGGAGTCTACGAGCAGTACTTC
many TRBD1 TRBJ2-1 TRBV11-1 CASSLYRGDNEQFF TGTGCCAGCAGCTTATACAGGGGAGACAATGAGCAGTTCTTC
many - TRBJ1-1 TRBV19 CASSPRDRGPNTEAFF TGTGCCAGTAGCCCAAGGGACCGTGGACCGAACACTGAAGCTTTCTTT
many TRBD2 TRBJ2-2 TRBV7-2 CASSSPPGGPNTGELFF TGTGCCAGCAGTTCCCCCCCGGGAGGGCCGAACACCGGGGAGCTGTTTTTT
few TRBD2 TRBJ2-7 TRBV20-1 CSARGLAGSEQYF TGCAGTGCTAGAGGACTAGCTGGGAGCGAGCAGTACTTC
few - TRBJ1-2 TRBV6-1 CASSSGIRDYGYTF TGTGCCAGCAGTTCTGGGATTCGCGACTATGGCTACACCTTC
- - TRBJ2-1 TRBV12-3/TRBV12-4 CASSFGQGAVDEQSF -
few - TRBJ2-7 TRBV20-1 CSAKDRLRSYEQYF TGCAGTGCTAAAGACAGGTTGCGATCCTACGAGCAGTACTTC
- - TRBJ1-1 TRBV7-6 CASSPSGGGEAEAFF TGTGCCAGCAGCCCGTCGGGGGGGGGGGAGGCTGAAGCTTTCTTT
many TRBD2 TRBJ2-7 TRBV13 CASSSAGTSGSYEQYF TGTGCCAGCAGCTCCGCTGGGACTAGCGGGAGTTACGAGCAGTACTTC
- - TRBJ1-3 TRBV6-1 CASSRQSGNTIYF TGTGCCAGCAGTAGACAGTCTGGAAACACCATATATTTT
few TRBD2 TRBJ2-7 TRBV7-3 CASSPSGGLAGAYEQYF TGTGCCAGCAGCCCTAGCGGGGGGCTAGCGGGAGCCTACGAGCAGTACTTC
few - TRBJ1-5 TRBV4-3 CASSQDPVQPQHF TGCGCCAGCAGCCAAGATCCGGTCCAGCCCCAGCATTTT
few - TRBJ1-5 TRBV6-1 CASNPSPGGSNQPQHF TGTGCCAGCAACCCCTCCCCGGGAGGGAGCAATCAGCCCCAGCATTTT
many - TRBJ1-5 TRBV11-2 CASSLFGIESQHF TGTGCCAGCAGCTTATTCGGAATTGAGTCCCAGCATTTT
- TRBD2 TRBJ2-7 TRBV5-4 CASSLGLAGEVPYEQYF TGTGCCAGCAGCTTGGGACTAGCGGGGGAAGTACCCTACGAGCAGTACTTC
- TRBD2 TRBJ2-1 TRBV10-3 CAISPGLAGGEAYNEQFF TGTGCCATCAGTCCGGGACTAGCGGGAGGAGAGGCCTACAATGAGCAGTTCTTC
few - TRBJ2-2 TRBV19 CASRPISSTGLGTGELFF TGTGCCAGCCGGCCCATTTCATCAACAGGGCTTGGGACCGGGGAGCTGTTTTTT
- TRBD1 TRBJ2-7 TRBV6-1 CASSYASGTGTGRRQKDPYEQYF TGTGCCAGCAGTTACGCTTCTGGGACAGGGACAGGACGACGCCAAAAGGACCCCTACGAGCAGTACTTC
- TRBD1 TRBJ1-3 TRBV11-2 CASSSYRGSGNTIYF TGTGCCAGCAGCTCATACAGGGGCTCTGGAAACACCATATATTTT
many - TRBJ1-1 TRBV5-1 CASSLAGDTGTEAFF TGCGCCAGCAGCTTGGCCGGGGACACGGGGACTGAAGCTTTCTTT
many TRBD2 TRBJ2-3 TRBV2 CASSQLAGGTDTQYF TGTGCCAGCAGTCAACTAGCGGGAGGGACAGATACGCAGTATTTT
many - TRBJ2-3 TRBV3-1 CASSQDRGYTQYF TGTGCCAGCAGCCAAGATCGGGGATATACGCAGTATTTT
few - TRBJ1-5 TRBV3-1 CASSQDVTGSGNQPQHF TGTGCCAGCAGCCAAGACGTTACAGGGTCCGGCAATCAGCCCCAGCATTTT
- - TRBJ1-1 TRBV19 CASTRRGTEAFF TGTGCCAGTACCAGACGCGGCACTGAAGCTTTCTTT